This entry features one T cell receptor beta chain sequence. Its antigen remains unidentified. Notes on the study in general: The larger-cohort validation was restricted to a single TCR beta V-J rearrangement rather than whole repertoires. Greatest tumor Treg TCR overlap was with tumor naive CD4+ cells.

Full-length variable regions came from constant-region reverse primers plus semi-nested Nested Universal Primer A PCR. MiXCR, applied by TCRdb to the 5' RACE reads, yields one record per CDR3 protein. Of tens of thousands of distinct CDR3 sequences listed, 29% are singletons. There are 16 residues in the CDR3. This sequence was found in a female donor with breast cancer. The gene calls are TRBV21-1 and TRBJ2-7. TRBV21-1 is a listed pseudogene. Sequenced input: memory CD4+ T cells sorted from a lymph node. Subset in this sample: memory CD4+ T cells, CD4+CD45RO+CD25-. CDR3 region: CASSKPGCQAYYEQYF. As DNA, the CDR3 is TGTGCCAGCAGCAAACCGGGGTGCCAGGCATACTACGAGCAGTACTTC.